Given below is one T cell receptor beta chain in context. No antigen is known for it. Within one base of it there is no much larger clone, and no base qualities were kept. The trim is 6 bases for V and 0 bases for J, with a gap of 8 bases between the germline ends. From its cysteine to its phenylalanine, the CDR3 spans 14 amino acids. Only the CDR3 region is kept as DNA, spanning 42 bases read in frame from base 1. The germline V gene yields SGHAT for CDR1 and FQNNGV for CDR2. The data are from a study of CD8 T cells in ankylosing spondylitis (dated by TCRdb to 2016 to 2017). Study-wide context: The study profiled T cell receptor beta repertoires in healthy donors and ankylosing spondylitis patients to find disease-linked TCR variants. In total, the full study cohort was made up of 100 to 140 healthy donors and about two dozen ankylosing spondylitis patients. Peripheral blood was sampled, and synovial fluid was additionally collected from ankylosing spondylitis patients.

Sequencing was carried out with an Illumina HiSeq 2500. TCR beta libraries were prepared by quantitative 5'-RACE with molecular barcodes. On the study's bioinformatics: A new computational method based on a probabilistic model of VDJ rearrangement was used to identify disease-linked TCR variants. TCRdb applied fastp at Q25 and MiXCR to the public reads, then kept only in-frame beta chains. Every CDR3 protein is listed once, alongside the most common genes and DNA of its rows. TCRdb assigned the V and J calls; the authors' analysis was not used. The sample profile shows 200,000 to 250,000 distinct CDR3 sequences; 9.5% to 12% of them were found once. The ten largest clones take up less than 8% of the sample. What the research found in general, with its limitations: The disease-linked clones had a CD8+ phenotype and were found at relatively low frequencies in peripheral blood. The disease-linked clones were reported to be significantly enriched in matched synovial fluid samples from ankylosing spondylitis patients. Some TCR beta motif variants had previously been reported in synovial fluid and blood of reactive arthritis patients, which suggested common disease-initiation mechanisms. A TCR beta motif made up of several highly homologous amino acid variants appeared to be characteristic of blood from ankylosing spondylitis patients.

The receptor's source is a male donor with ankylosing spondylitis or in good health (not recorded which). The chain employs TRBV11-2 and TRBJ2-2; a confident D gene designation cannot be given. The sample was blood, either unsorted or a sorted T cell fraction (not recorded which). The CDR3 reads as follows: CASRWAANTGELFF. The nucleotides are TGTGCCAGCAGATGGGCAGCGAACACCGGGGAGCTGTTTTTT.